This TCR beta chain came from a study of blood T cells in healthy people across ages. General study points: Donor CMV status, an unknown factor, possibly confounded changes in expanded clonotypes.

Regarding this clonotype: What it binds is unknown.

A sample-barcoded 5' primer and a J-beta primer mix were used in a second PCR of about 6 to 12 cycles. TCRdb reprocessed the 5' RACE reads with MiXCR, giving one entry per CDR3 protein. The sample lists about 780,000 distinct CDR3 sequences; less than 60% were seen once. This CDR3 spans 14 amino acids. The germline CDR1 and CDR2 sequences are KGHSH and LQKENI. With 3 bases removed from V and 5 bases from J, the gap between germline ends came to 13 bases. The sequenced material came from blood. The clonotype comes from a man older than 75 in good health. The genes are TRBV18 and TRBJ2-5, with TRBD2 as a possible D gene (5 bases). The CDR3 DNA reads TGTGCCAGCTCACCTGCGGGCCTGCGGGAGACCCAGTACTTC. Amino acids: CASSPAGLRETQYF. The complete variable domain, with remaining parts taken from reference TRBV18 and TRBJ2-5, reads NAGVMQNPRHLVRRRGQEARLRCSPMKGHSHVYWYRQLPEEGLKFMVYLQKENIIDESGMPKERFSAEFPKEGPSILRIQQVVRGDSAAYFCASSPAGLRETQYFGPGTRLLVL.